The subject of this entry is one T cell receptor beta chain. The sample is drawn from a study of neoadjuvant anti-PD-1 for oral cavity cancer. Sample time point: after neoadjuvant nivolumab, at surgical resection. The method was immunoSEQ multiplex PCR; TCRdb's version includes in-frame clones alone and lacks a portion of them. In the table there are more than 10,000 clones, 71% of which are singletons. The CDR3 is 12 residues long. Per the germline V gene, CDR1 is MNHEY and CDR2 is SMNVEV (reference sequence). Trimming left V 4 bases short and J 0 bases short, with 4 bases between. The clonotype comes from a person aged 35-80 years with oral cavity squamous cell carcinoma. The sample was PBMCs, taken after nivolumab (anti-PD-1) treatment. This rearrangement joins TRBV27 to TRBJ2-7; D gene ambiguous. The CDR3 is CASSSSSYEQYF. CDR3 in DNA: TGTGCCAGCAGTTCGAGCTCCTACGAGCAGTACTTC.